This T cell receptor (beta chain) comes out of a study of CD8 T cells in ankylosing spondylitis. Study observations and caveats: Disease-linked clones had a CD8+ phenotype and relatively low frequency in peripheral blood. What appeared characteristic of ankylosing spondylitis blood was a TCR beta motif of fewer than ten highly homologous variants. Reported data indicate significant enrichment of disease-linked clones within matched ankylosing spondylitis synovial fluid.

In this sample, this clonotype turned up many times. The target antigen is unknown. Libraries of TCR beta came from quantitative 5'-RACE with molecular barcodes. TCRdb recomputed calls from the 5' RACE reads with MiXCR, one row per CDR3 protein. Of a few hundred thousand distinct CDR3 sequences detected, about 15% appear once; the ten largest clones hold around 0.92%. The germline V and J ends were trimmed by 4 bases and 3 bases, with 18 bases remaining between them. CDR3 size: 17 residues. CDR1 is KGHDR and CDR2 is SFDVKD in the germline V gene. This clonotype was sampled from a male donor with ankylosing spondylitis. The sequenced sample consisted of blood, either unsorted or a sorted T cell fraction (not recorded which). The chain uses TRBV24-1 and TRBJ2-1, with D maybe TRBD2 (6 bases). CDR3: CATSDPGRELVYNEQFF. The CDR3 DNA reads as TGTGCCACCAGTGACCCCGGACGGGAGTTAGTCTACAATGAGCAGTTCTTC.